The rows below give T cell receptor beta chains drawn from one sample of a study of T cells after yellow fever vaccination. Using its own MiXCR run on the 5' RACE reads, TCRdb lists one record per CDR3 protein. The sample has 550,000 to 750,000 distinct CDR3 sequences, about 13% seen once. The sequences come from PBMCs, collected on the day of the yellow fever booster vaccination. The origin of the receptors is a man aged 30-40 years who received the YFV17D yellow fever vaccine. CDR3s include the opening cysteine and the closing phenylalanine or tryptophan. A D gene is named only where the DNA matches it firmly. Not every row has a clone size; where given, it reads once, few, many or a size class.

J	V	size	D	CDR3	DNA
TRBJ2-5	TRBV4-2	few	NA	CASSQDPEQETQYF	TGTGCCAGCAGCCAAGATCCCGAGCAAGAGACCCAGTACTTC
TRBJ2-3	TRBV29-1	NA	TRBD1	CSVSRGPGDTQYF	TGCAGCGTATCAAGGGGGCCGGGGGATACGCAGTATTTT
TRBJ2-2	TRBV5-1	NA	NA	CASCGLDSSGELFF	TGCGCCAGCTGCGGGCTAGACTCATCCGGGGAGCTGTTTTTT
TRBJ1-5	TRBV20-1	few	TRBD1	CSARNDRVPGPQHF	TGCAGTGCTAGGAATGACAGGGTCCCGGGGCCCCAGCATTTT
TRBJ2-3	TRBV20-1	few	NA	CSARPRVIDTQYF	TGCAGTGCTAGACCAAGGGTTATAGATACGCAGTATTTT
TRBJ1-3	TRBV19	NA	NA	CASERNTIYF	TGTGCCAGTGAGAGGAACACCATATATTTT
TRBJ2-7	TRBV7-2	many	NA	CASSLGLFSYEQYF	TGTGCCAGCAGCTTGGGCCTTTTCTCCTACGAGCAGTACTTC
TRBJ2-7	TRBV12-3/TRBV12-4	few	NA	CASSWGAAAYEQYF	TGTGCCAGCAGTTGGGGTGCGGCCGCCTACGAGCAGTACTTC
TRBJ2-1	TRBV4-3	NA	TRBD2	CASSYRLAASYNEQFF	TGCGCCAGCAGCTACCGACTAGCGGCCTCCTACAATGAGCAGTTCTTC
TRBJ1-4	TRBV27	few	NA	CASSLVGSKEKLFF	TGTGCCAGCAGTTTAGTTGGGTCGAAAGAAAAACTGTTTTTT
TRBJ2-3	TRBV10-2	NA	NA	CASGMSAFTDTQYF	TGCGCCAGCGGAATGTCAGCGTTCACAGATACGCAGTATTTT
TRBJ2-5	TRBV10-3	NA	TRBD2	CAISDLLAETQYF	TGTGCCATCAGTGACCTACTAGCGGAGACCCAGTACTTC
TRBJ1-6	TRBV7-8	NA	NA	CASSPGEAYNSPLHF	TGTGCCAGCAGCCCCGGGGAGGCCTATAATTCACCCCTCCACTTT
TRBJ2-5	TRBV12-3/TRBV12-4	many	NA	CASSLAGGRETQYF	TGTGCCAGCAGTTTAGCGGGAGGTCGTGAGACCCAGTACTTC
TRBJ2-7	TRBV20-1	NA	NA	CSARVAGLYEQYF	TGCAGTGCTAGAGTTGCGGGACTTTACGAGCAGTACTTC
TRBJ2-1	TRBV7-3	NA	NA	CASSGQGGVGEQFF	TGTGCCAGCAGCGGTCAAGGTGGGGTAGGGGAGCAGTTCTTC
TRBJ2-1	TRBV4-3	NA	NA	CASSQILVGNEQFF	TGCGCCAGCAGCCAAATCTTAGTGGGTAATGAGCAGTTCTTC
TRBJ1-5	TRBV12-3/TRBV12-4	few	NA	CASSFDHSNQPQHF	TGTGCCAGCAGTTTTGATCATAGCAATCAGCCCCAGCATTTT
TRBJ2-3	TRBV6-5	NA	NA	CAAGRTDTQYF	TGTGCCGCGGGTCGCACAGATACGCAGTATTTT